Presented here are 30 T cell receptor beta chains from one specimen sequenced in a study of early T cells in non-severe SARS-CoV-2 infection. TCRdb reanalysed the 5' RACE reads using MiXCR and keeps one entry per CDR3 protein. The sample contains more than 55,000 distinct CDR3 sequences, 4% to 6% of which appear only once. Material: whole blood, obtained at baseline. Source of these receptors: an adult who was a healthcare worker with PCR-confirmed SARS-CoV-2 infection or an uninfected control (not recorded which). The donor label of this sample is uncertain.

This clonotype was detected a few times. This sequence joins TRBV5-8 and TRBJ2-5; 11 nucleotides match TRBD2. The junction had 6 bases not matched to a gene; V was cut back by 4 bases and J by 1 base. The CDR3 length is 16 residues. CDR1 and CDR2 (germline): SGHTS, YDEGEE. The CDR3 loop is CASSRGLAGLQETQYF. In DNA form, the CDR3 reads TGTGCCAGCAGCCGCGGACTAGCGGGCCTCCAAGAGACCCAGTACTTC.

This clonotype showed up many times. The V gene is TRBV7-9, the J gene TRBJ2-5; 14 bases map to TRBD2. This CDR3 has 17 residues. Germline V gene data show CDR1 as SEHNR and CDR2 as FQNEAQ (reference sequence). V was pared by 5 bases and J by 5 bases, with 10 bases of the junction left unmatched. Written as DNA, the CDR3 is TGTGCCAGCAGCCAGGGACTAGCGGGGGCCGGAACGGAGACCCAGTACTTC. Translating it yields CASSQGLAGAGTETQYF.

This clonotype appeared a few times. V gene TRBV7-9 combines with J gene TRBJ1-5; D remains ambiguous. Germline CDR1 and CDR2: SEHNR and FQNEAQ (reference sequence). V shed 5 bases and J shed 5 bases, with 7 bases lying between them. This CDR3 has 12 amino acids. CDR3 loop: CASSRSDQPQHF. The CDR3 nucleotides read TGTGCCAGCAGCCGGTCCGATCAGCCCCAGCATTTT.

This clonotype was seen ten or more times. Here the CDR3 reads CASSQDGRDNSPLHF. The CDR3 nucleotides are TGTGCCAGCAGCCAAGATGGCCGAGATAATTCACCCCTCCACTTT. The chain recombines TRBV14 with TRBJ1-6; D not resolved. From germline, CDR1 is SGHDN and CDR2 FVKESK. The CDR3 is 15 amino acids. V lost 0 bases and J lost 5, with 8 bases in between.

The chain employs TRBV5-1 and TRBJ2-4; 7 bases are shared with TRBD1. The CDR3 is made up of 15 amino acids. In germline, CDR1 is SGHRS, CDR2 YFSETQ. V lost 5 bases, J lost 0 bases, and 5 bases stayed unmatched. CDR3 nucleotides: TGCGCCAGCAGAGGACAGGAACTAGCCAAAAACATTCAGTACTTC. This sequence encodes CASRGQELAKNIQYF.

This clonotype was counted a few times. The V gene is TRBV5-1, the J gene TRBJ1-1; D unresolved. There are 14 residues in the CDR3. V gave up 0 bases and J gave up 0 bases, with 6 bases separating them. CDR1 SGHRS and CDR2 YFSETQ come from the germline V gene. CDR3 residues: CASSLGQVNTEAFF. CDR3 nucleotides: TGCGCCAGCAGCTTGGGGCAGGTGAACACTGAAGCTTTCTTT.

This clonotype was observed many times. This sequence joins TRBV18 and TRBJ2-2; D is undetermined. Trimming pared 3 bases from V and 5 bases from J, leaving 13 bases between. There are 15 residues in the CDR3. The germline V gene encodes CDR1 KGHSH and CDR2 LQKENI. CDR3 sequence: CASSPEQDGTGELFF. CDR3 nucleotides: TGTGCCAGCTCACCGGAGCAGGACGGAACCGGGGAGCTGTTTTTT.

This clonotype appeared a few times. The rearrangement joins TRBV20-1 to TRBJ2-7; D may match TRBD1 or TRBD2 (6 bases each). Germline V gene data show CDR1 as DFQATT and CDR2 as SNEGSKA (reference sequence). V lost 0 bases to trimming and J lost 4 bases, with 10 bases between them. The CDR3 extends over 13 amino acids. The CDR3 DNA sequence: TGCAGTGCTAGAGAACAGGGACTTTACGAGCAGTACTTC. It translates to CSAREQGLYEQYF.

There are many counts of this clonotype. V is TRBV14 and J is TRBJ2-5; no clear D. V gave up 0 bases and J gave up 7 bases, with 15 bases separating them. Germline V CDR1 and CDR2: SGHDN, FVKESK. This CDR3 is built from 15 residues. Here the CDR3 DNA reads TGTGCCAGCAGCCAAGACACCCCGTTATCGGGGACCCAGTACTTC. This encodes CASSQDTPLSGTQYF. Complete variable domain (other parts from reference TRBV14 and TRBJ2-5): EAGVTQFPSHSVIEKGQTVTLRCDPISGHDNLYWYRRVMGKEIKFLLHFVKESKQDESGMPNNRFLAERTGGTYSTLKVQPAELEDSGVYFCASSQDTPLSGTQYFGPGTRLLVL.

This clonotype was recorded a few times. The chain couples TRBV5-1 to TRBJ1-1; tentative D call: TRBD1 (6 bases). This CDR3 contains 15 residues. V was pared by 6 bases and J by 1 base, with 16 bases between. Looked up from germline, CDR1 is SGHRS and CDR2 is YFSETQ. CDR3 in DNA: TGCGCCAGCACCAAGAGGGGGGCGGAGAACACTGAAGCTTTCTTT. Protein: CASTKRGAENTEAFF.

This clonotype was counted ten times or more. The V and J genes are TRBV11-1 and TRBJ2-1; 9 positions agree with TRBD2. CDR1 is SGHAT, CDR2 FQDESV, per germline (reference sequence). This CDR3 is 20 amino acids long. V dropped 5 bases and J dropped 7; count of bases not matched to a gene: 24. CDR3 sequence reads: CASSRTAGHLSGGLWNEQFF. CDR3 coding DNA: TGTGCCAGCAGCAGGACCGCTGGACACCTTAGCGGGGGCTTGTGGAATGAGCAGTTCTTC.

This clonotype showed up many times. The gene calls are TRBV12-3 or TRBV12-4 and TRBJ1-1; 8 nucleotides align to TRBD1. Trimming at V came to 6 bases and at J to 9 bases, leaving 9 bases not matched to a gene. CDR3 size: 13 residues. The CDR3 coding sequence is TGTGCCAGCAGGCGCAATCAGGGGGCCCAAGCTTTCTTT. Protein sequence: CASRRNQGAQAFF.

Written as DNA, the CDR3 is TGTGCCAGTAGAGGAACTAGCGGGGGCACAGATACGCAGTATTTT. Translation gives CASRGTSGGTDTQYF. This rearrangement joins TRBV19 to TRBJ2-3, with 10 bases matching TRBD2. CDR1 LNHDA and CDR2 SQIVND come from the germline V gene (reference sequence). The CDR3 length is 15 residues. With 6 bases clipped from V and 1 base from J, the junction kept 4 bases outside the gene matches. Full variable domain (missing parts from reference TRBV19 and TRBJ2-3): DGGITQSPKYLFRKEGQNVTLSCEQNLNHDAMYWYRQDPGQGLRLIYYSQIVNDFQKGDIAEGYSVSREKKESFPLTVTSAQKNPTAFYLCASRGTSGGTDTQYFGPGTRLTVL.

This clonotype was picked up many times. The genes are TRBV6-4 and TRBJ1-2; D uncertain. Per germline, CDR1 MRHNA and CDR2 SNTAGT. V gave up 4 bases and J gave up 9 bases, with 24 bases separating them. This CDR3 comprises 16 residues. The CDR3 nucleotides read TGTGCCAGCAGTGCCATACCGGAGGGTTTCCGGACTCGCTACACCTTC. It translates to CASSAIPEGFRTRYTF.

The table lists this clonotype with a few counts. V is TRBV12-3 or TRBV12-4 and J is TRBJ1-2; D uncertain. The CDR3 length is 13 residues. V was shortened by 1 base and J by 9 bases, with 12 bases between the two germline ends. In DNA, the CDR3 is TGTGCCAGCAGTTTAGGACGGGCTATGAGCTACACCTTC. This sequence encodes CASSLGRAMSYTF.

This chain links TRBV20-1 with TRBJ1-6; 7 nucleotides line up with TRBD1. V trimming: 3 bases; J trimming: 5 bases; junction bases outside the gene matches: 7. CDR1 and CDR2 (germline): DFQATT, SNEGSKA (reference sequence). The CDR3 consists of 15 residues. CDR3: CSARGRTGDNSPLHF. In DNA, the CDR3 is TGCAGTGCTAGGGGACGTACAGGGGATAATTCACCCCTCCACTTT.

This clonotype showed up just a few times. The rearrangement joins TRBV7-8 to TRBJ1-2; D is possibly TRBD1 (6 bases). The V and J ends lost 0 bases and 4 bases respectively, with 12 bases between them. The CDR3 is 15 residues long. CDR1 and CDR2 from the germline V gene are SGHVS and FQNEAQ. CDR3 coding DNA: TGTGCCAGCAGCTTAGCTGGACGGGACATCTATGGCTACACCTTC. This translates into CASSLAGRDIYGYTF.

V usage is TRBV6-6 and J usage is TRBJ1-4; TRBD1 might be the D (6 bases). The CDR3 length is 14 residues. V lost 5 bases and J 2 bases, leaving 9 bases between the germline ends. Germline CDR1 MNHNY, CDR2 SVGAGI (reference sequence). CDR3 sequence: CASSQQGTNEKLFF. The DNA for the CDR3 is TGTGCCAGCAGTCAGCAGGGGACTAATGAAAAACTGTTTTTT.

The chain is built from TRBV14 and TRBJ2-3; 7 bases line up with TRBD1. The CDR3 length is 16 residues. Trimming at V came to 2 bases and at J to 5 bases, leaving 10 bases not matched to a gene. Germline loops: CDR1 SGHDN, CDR2 FVKESK. The CDR3 reads CASSQTGDIGKDTQYF. Written as DNA, the CDR3 is TGTGCCAGCAGCCAAACAGGGGATATCGGAAAAGATACGCAGTATTTT.

This clonotype was found a few times. This chain joins TRBV10-1 and TRBJ2-3; D remains ambiguous. The CDR3 runs to 15 residues. With 3 bases removed from V and 3 bases from J, the gap between germline ends came to 13 bases. Germline V gene data show CDR1 as WNHNN and CDR2 as SYGVQD (reference sequence). Written as DNA, the CDR3 is TGCGCCAGCAGTGATGGGCCCGAGGTTACAGATACGCAGTATTTT. This codes for CASSDGPEVTDTQYF.

In this sample, this clonotype turned up many times. The rearrangement joins TRBV5-4 to TRBJ1-1; weak D call: TRBD1 (5 bases). V lost 2 bases and J lost 0, with 14 bases in between. In germline, CDR1 is SGHNT, CDR2 YYREEE (reference sequence). The CDR3 consists of 16 residues. The CDR3 sequence is CASSFDRYPMNTEAFF. CDR3 coding DNA: TGTGCCAGCAGCTTCGACAGATATCCCATGAACACTGAAGCTTTCTTT. The entire variable domain, with the rest obtained from reference TRBV5-4 and TRBJ1-1, is as follows: ETGVTQSPTHLIKTRGQQVTLRCSSQSGHNTVSWYQQALGQGPQFIFQYYREEENGRGNFPPRFSGLQFPNYSSELNVNALELDDSALYLCASSFDRYPMNTEAFFGQGTRLTVV.

This clonotype was seen many times. V usage is TRBV18 and J usage is TRBJ1-1, with D unresolved. Germline V gene data show CDR1 as KGHSH and CDR2 as LQKENI. V lost 3 bases to trimming and J lost 1 base, with 9 bases between them. CDR3 size: 14 residues. The CDR3 region has the DNA TGTGCCAGCTCACCGATGGAGGGGAACACTGAAGCTTTCTTT. Its translation: CASSPMEGNTEAFF.

This clonotype was seen repeatedly, ten times or more. The chain uses TRBV20-1 and TRBJ2-1, with D possibly matching TRBD2 (6 bases). Deletions cut 5 bases from V and 6 bases from J, with 17 bases between. Germline values: CDR1 DFQATT, CDR2 SNEGSKA (reference sequence). The CDR3 extends over 14 amino acids. CDR3 sequence: CSALPPGLANEQFF. The CDR3 bases are TGCAGTGCTCTTCCGCCGGGACTGGCCAATGAGCAGTTCTTC.

This clonotype was counted ten times or more. This chain joins TRBV4-3 and TRBJ1-1, with unresolved D. CDR3 length equals 14 residues. Per germline, CDR1 LGHNA and CDR2 YSLEER. V was trimmed by 1 base and J by 1 base, leaving 7 bases between them. CDR3 sequence: CASSQGLGNTEAFF. The CDR3 DNA reads as TGCGCCAGCAGCCAAGGTCTGGGGAACACTGAAGCTTTCTTT.

This clonotype was seen repeatedly, ten times or more. The chain carries TRBV6-5 and TRBJ2-1; 7 positions agree with TRBD1. From germline, CDR1 is MNHEY and CDR2 SVGAGI. There are 15 residues in the CDR3. V was clipped by 7 bases and J by 2 bases; unmatched bases: 8. The CDR3 coding sequence is TGTGCCAGCACCTTTGACAGGGTGACCTACAATGAGCAGTTCTTC. This translates into CASTFDRVTYNEQFF.

This clonotype showed up many times. The chain joins TRBV6-5 to TRBJ1-6; 10 bases match TRBD1. Germline trimming cut 2 bases from V and 7 bases from J; bases unmatched to any gene: 8. CDR1 and CDR2 (germline): MNHEY, SVGAGI. This CDR3 contains 17 residues. CDR3 nucleotides: TGTGCCAGCAGTTACCCGACCCGGACAGGGGGGAATTCACCCCTCCACTTT. It codes for CASSYPTRTGGNSPLHF.

The chain has TRBV7-9 and TRBJ1-4; D might be TRBD1 (5 bases). Trimming cost V 8 bases and J 2 bases, with 24 bases left between them. The CDR3 runs to 18 residues. CDR1 is SEHNR, CDR2 FQNEAQ, per germline (reference sequence). Here the CDR3 DNA reads TGTGCCAGCGCCCCGATGTTAGCCGGAGGGGTGACTAATGAAAAACTGTTTTTT. Translated, it gives CASAPMLAGGVTNEKLFF. The full variable domain, rest sourced from reference TRBV7-9 and TRBJ1-4, is DTGVSQNPRHKITKRGQNVTFRCDPISEHNRLYWYRQTLGQGPEFLTYFQNEAQLEKSRLLSDRFSAERPKGSFSTLEIQRTEQGDSAMYLCASAPMLAGGVTNEKLFFGSGTQLSVL.

This clonotype was recorded many times. V is TRBV20-1 and J is TRBJ2-7; 10 nucleotides line up with TRBD2. V lost 0 bases to trimming and J lost 0 bases; unmatched junction nucleotides: 8. This CDR3 region has 17 residues. The germline gives CDR1 DFQATT, CDR2 SNEGSKA (reference sequence). The CDR3 reads CSAREASGGSSSYEQYF. The DNA for the CDR3 is TGCAGTGCTAGAGAGGCTAGCGGGGGATCCAGCTCCTACGAGCAGTACTTC.

This clonotype was counted between two and nine times. The J gene is TRBJ2-7, the V gene TRBV10-3; 12 bases line up with TRBD2. The CDR3 sequence is 14 residues long. The trim removed 7 bases at V and 5 bases at J, leaving 6 bases unmatched. Germline V gene lookup returns CDR1 ENHRY and CDR2 SYGVKD. The CDR3 here is CAITRTSGVHEQYF. As DNA, the CDR3 is TGTGCCATCACACGGACTAGCGGGGTCCACGAGCAGTACTTC.

This clonotype was counted many times. The CDR3 bases are TGTGCCAGCAGCTTCAGGGGCTGGAACACTGAAGCTTTCTTT. It is translated as CASSFRGWNTEAFF. V usage is TRBV5-6 and J usage is TRBJ1-1, with D tentatively TRBD1 (6 bases). The germline gives CDR1 SGHDT, CDR2 YYEEEE. The V gene lost 2 bases and the J gene lost 1 base, with 9 bases spanning the gap. The CDR3 totals 14 residues.